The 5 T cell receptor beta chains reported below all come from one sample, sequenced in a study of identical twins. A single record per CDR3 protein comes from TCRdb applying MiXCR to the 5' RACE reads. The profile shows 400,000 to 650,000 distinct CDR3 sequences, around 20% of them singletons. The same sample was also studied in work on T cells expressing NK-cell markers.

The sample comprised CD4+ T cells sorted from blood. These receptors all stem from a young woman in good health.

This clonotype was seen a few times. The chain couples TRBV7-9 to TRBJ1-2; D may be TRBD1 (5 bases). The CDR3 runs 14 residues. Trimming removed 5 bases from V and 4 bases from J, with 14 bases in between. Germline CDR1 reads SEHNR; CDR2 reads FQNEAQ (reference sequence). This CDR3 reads CASSPREGPYGYTF. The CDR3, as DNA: TGTGCCAGCAGCCCCCGCGAGGGGCCCTATGGCTACACCTTC.

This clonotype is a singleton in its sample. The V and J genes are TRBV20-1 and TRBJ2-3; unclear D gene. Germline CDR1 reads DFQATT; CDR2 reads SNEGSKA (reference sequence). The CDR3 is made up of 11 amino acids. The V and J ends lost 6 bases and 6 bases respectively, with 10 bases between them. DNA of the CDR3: TGCAGTGCCCTGACTGGGGATACGCAGTATTTT. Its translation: CSALTGDTQYF.

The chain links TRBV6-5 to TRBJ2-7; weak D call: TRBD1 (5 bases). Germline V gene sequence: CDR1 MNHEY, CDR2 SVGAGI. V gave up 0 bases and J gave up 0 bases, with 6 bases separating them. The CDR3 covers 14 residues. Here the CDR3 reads CASSYSTVSYEQYF. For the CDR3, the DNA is TGTGCCAGCAGTTACTCGACAGTCTCCTACGAGCAGTACTTC.

CDR3 residues: CASSQEVREHETQYF. The CDR3 DNA is TGTGCCAGCAGCCAAGAGGTCCGGGAGCATGAGACCCAGTACTTC. This chain joins TRBV3-1 and TRBJ2-5; TRBD2 is a possible D gene (6 bases). The CDR3 is made up of 15 amino acids. V lost 0 bases, J lost 5 bases, and 13 bases lay in between. CDR1 is LGHDT, CDR2 YNNKEL, per germline (reference sequence).

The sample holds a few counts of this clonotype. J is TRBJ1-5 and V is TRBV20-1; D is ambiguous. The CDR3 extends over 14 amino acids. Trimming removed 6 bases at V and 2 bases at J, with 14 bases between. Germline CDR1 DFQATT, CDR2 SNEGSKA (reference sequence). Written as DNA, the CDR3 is TGCAGTGCCACGGACGAACCTGGCAATCAGCCCCAGCATTTT. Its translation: CSATDEPGNQPQHF.